The source of this T cell receptor beta chain is a study of T cell changes during pregnancy in multiple sclerosis. The protocol was immunoSEQ multiplex PCR, while the TCRdb copy is restricted to in-frame clones and leaves out a portion. Here the sample spans about 98,000 clones, around 92% being singletons. Per the germline V gene, CDR1 is MNHEY and CDR2 is SMNVEV (reference sequence). V lost 0 bases to trimming and J lost 4 bases, with 12 bases between them. This CDR3 contains 15 residues. The source is a female donor in good health, enrolled as a control in a pregnancy study. V usage is TRBV27 and J usage is TRBJ1-1; D uncertain. The material sequenced was peripheral blood, taken after pregnancy. CDR3 coding DNA: TGTGCCAGCAGTTTATCGTCCCTGGGGAGCACTGAAGCTTTCTTT. Translating it yields CASSLSSLGSTEAFF.